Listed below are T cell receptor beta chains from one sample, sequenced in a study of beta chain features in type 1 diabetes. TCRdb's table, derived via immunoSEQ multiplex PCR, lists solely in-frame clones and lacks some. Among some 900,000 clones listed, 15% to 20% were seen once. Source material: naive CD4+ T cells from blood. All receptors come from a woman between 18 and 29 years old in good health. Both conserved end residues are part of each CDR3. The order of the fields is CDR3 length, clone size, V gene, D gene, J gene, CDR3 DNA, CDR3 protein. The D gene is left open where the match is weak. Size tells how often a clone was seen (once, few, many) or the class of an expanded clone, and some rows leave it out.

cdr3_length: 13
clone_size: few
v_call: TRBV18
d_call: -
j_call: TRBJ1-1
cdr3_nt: TGTGCCAGCTCACCACTCGGAGGACACGAAGCTTTCTTT
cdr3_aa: CASSPLGGHEAFF

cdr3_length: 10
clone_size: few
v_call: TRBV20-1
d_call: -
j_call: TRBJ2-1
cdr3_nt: TGCAGTGCTAGCGGGGATGAGCAGTTCTTC
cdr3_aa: CSASGDEQFF

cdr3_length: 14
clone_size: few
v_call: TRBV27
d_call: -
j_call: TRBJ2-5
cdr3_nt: TGTGCCAGCAGTTTAACGTCCTTACAAGAGACCCAGTACTTC
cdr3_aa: CASSLTSLQETQYF

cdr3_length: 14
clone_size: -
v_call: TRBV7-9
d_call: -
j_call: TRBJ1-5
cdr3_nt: TGTGCCAGCAGCTTCGATGACGTGAATCAGCCCCAGCATTTT
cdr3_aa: CASSFDDVNQPQHF

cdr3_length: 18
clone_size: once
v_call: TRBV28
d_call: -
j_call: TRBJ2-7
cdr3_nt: TGTGCCAGCAGTTTTCCCATAGGGGGAGGGCCAGACTCCTACGAGCAGTACTTC
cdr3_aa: CASSFPIGGGPDSYEQYF

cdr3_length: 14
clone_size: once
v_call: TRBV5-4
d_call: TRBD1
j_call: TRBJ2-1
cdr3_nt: TGTGCCAGCAGCTTGGAACAGGGGGTGGGTGAGCAGTTCTTC
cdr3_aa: CASSLEQGVGEQFF

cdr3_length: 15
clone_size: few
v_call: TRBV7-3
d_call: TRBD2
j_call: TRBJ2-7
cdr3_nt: TGTGCCAGCAGCTTGACTAGCGGGAGTATCAACGAGCAGTACTTC
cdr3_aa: CASSLTSGSINEQYF

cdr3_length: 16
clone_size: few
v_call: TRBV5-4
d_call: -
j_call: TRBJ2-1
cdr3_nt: TGTGCCAGCAGCTTCGGGGGAGGAAGGTCCTACAATGAGCAGTTCTTC
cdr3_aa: CASSFGGGRSYNEQFF

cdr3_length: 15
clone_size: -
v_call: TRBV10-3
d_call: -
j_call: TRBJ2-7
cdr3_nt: TGTGCCATCAGTGAAAAAACGGGACACTCCTACGAGCAGTACTTC
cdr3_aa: CAISEKTGHSYEQYF

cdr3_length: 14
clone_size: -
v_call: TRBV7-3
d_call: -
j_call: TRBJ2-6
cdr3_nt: TGTGCCAGCAGCGTAGGGTCTGGGGCCAACGTCCTGACTTTC
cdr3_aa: CASSVGSGANVLTF

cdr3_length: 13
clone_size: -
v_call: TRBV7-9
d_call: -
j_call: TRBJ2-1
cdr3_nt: TGTGCCAGCAGCACTCTTAGTCGTAATGAGCAGTTCTTC
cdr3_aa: CASSTLSRNEQFF

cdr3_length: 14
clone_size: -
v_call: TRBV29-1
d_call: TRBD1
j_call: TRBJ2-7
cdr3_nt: TGCAGCGTTGATCAGGGGACAGGGGGCTACGAGCAGTACTTC
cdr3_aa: CSVDQGTGGYEQYF

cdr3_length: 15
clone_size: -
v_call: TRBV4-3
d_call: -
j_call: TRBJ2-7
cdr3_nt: TGCGCCAGCAGCCAAGGGGGCGGTCTAGAATACGAGCAGTACTTC
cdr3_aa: CASSQGGGLEYEQYF

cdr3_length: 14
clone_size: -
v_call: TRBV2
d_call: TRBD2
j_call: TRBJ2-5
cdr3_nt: TGTGCCAGCAGTCTTACCGGGAGGGAAGAGACCCAGTACTTC
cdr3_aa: CASSLTGREETQYF

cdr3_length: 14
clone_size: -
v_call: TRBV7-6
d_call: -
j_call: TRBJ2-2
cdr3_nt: TGTGCCAGCAGCCCCCTGGGGCTCACCGGGGAGCTGTTTTTT
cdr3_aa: CASSPLGLTGELFF

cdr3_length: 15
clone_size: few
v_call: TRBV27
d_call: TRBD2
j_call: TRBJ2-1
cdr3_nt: TGTGCCAGCAGTTCAGGGACTAGCGGGAGTTATGAGCAGTTCTTC
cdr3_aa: CASSSGTSGSYEQFF

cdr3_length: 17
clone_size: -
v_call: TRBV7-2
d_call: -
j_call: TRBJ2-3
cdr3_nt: TGTGCCAGCACCAACGGGGGTTTCAAGCGGAACACAGATACGCAGTATTTT
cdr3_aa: CASTNGGFKRNTDTQYF

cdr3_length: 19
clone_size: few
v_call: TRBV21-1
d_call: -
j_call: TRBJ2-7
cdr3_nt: TGTGCCAGCAGCAAAGGAGGGGCTAGCGGGAGGGCCCGCTCCTACGAGCAGTACTTC
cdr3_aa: CASSKGGASGRARSYEQYF

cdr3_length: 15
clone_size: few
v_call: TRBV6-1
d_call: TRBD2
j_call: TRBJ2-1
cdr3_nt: TGTGCCGCTGAGCATGGGACTAGCGTCGGCAATGAGCAGTTCTTC
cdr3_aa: CAAEHGTSVGNEQFF

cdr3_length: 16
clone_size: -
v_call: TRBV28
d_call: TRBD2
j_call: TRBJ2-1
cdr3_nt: TGTGCCAGCAGTTCCCCGACTAGCGCGACCTACAATGAGCAGTTCTTC
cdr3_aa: CASSSPTSATYNEQFF

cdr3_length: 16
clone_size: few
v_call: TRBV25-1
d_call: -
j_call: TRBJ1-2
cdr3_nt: TGTGCCAGCAGTGAAGTCGGGACATCGGGGAACTATGGCTACACCTTC
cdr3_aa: CASSEVGTSGNYGYTF

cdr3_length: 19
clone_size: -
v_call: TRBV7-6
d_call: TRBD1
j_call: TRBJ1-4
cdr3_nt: TGTGCCAGCAGCCTAAAAGAGGGACAGCGGTCGGCAACTAATGAAAAACTGTTTTTT
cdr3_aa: CASSLKEGQRSATNEKLFF

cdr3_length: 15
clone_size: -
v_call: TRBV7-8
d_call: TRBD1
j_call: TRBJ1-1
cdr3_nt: TGTGCCAGCAGCCGAGGAATGACAGGGAACACTGAAGCCTTCTTT
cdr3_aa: CASSRGMTGNTEAFF

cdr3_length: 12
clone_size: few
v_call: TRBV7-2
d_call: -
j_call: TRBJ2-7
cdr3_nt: TGTGCCAGCGCCGACGACACTTACGAGCAGTACTTC
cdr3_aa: CASADDTYEQYF

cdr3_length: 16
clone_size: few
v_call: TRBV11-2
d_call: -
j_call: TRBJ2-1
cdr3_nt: TGTGCCAGCAGCTCATCAGCGGGGGCAGGGGGGAATGAGCAGTTCTTC
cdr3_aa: CASSSSAGAGGNEQFF

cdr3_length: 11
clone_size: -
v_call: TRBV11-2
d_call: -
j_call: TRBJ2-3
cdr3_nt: TGTGCCAGCAGCGCCGGCTATACGCAGTATTTT
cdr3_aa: CASSAGYTQYF

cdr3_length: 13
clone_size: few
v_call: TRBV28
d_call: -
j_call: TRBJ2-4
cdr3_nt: TGTGCCAGCAGAACAGGGTCGGGAAACATTCAGTACTTC
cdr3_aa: CASRTGSGNIQYF

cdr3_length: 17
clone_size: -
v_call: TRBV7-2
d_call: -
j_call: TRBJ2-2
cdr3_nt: TGTGCCAGCAGCGCCGGACAGATCAACGGGAACACCGGGGAGCTGTTTTTT
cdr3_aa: CASSAGQINGNTGELFF

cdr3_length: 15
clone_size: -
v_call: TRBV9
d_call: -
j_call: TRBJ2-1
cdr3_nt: TGTGCCAGCAGCGTAGCCGGGACAATGGGCAATGAGCAGTTCTTC
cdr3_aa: CASSVAGTMGNEQFF

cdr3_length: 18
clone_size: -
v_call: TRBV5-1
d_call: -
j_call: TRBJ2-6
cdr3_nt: TGCGCCAGCAGCTATGCCGGTTCAGGGGCTTCTGGGGCCAACGTCCTGACTTTC
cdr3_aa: CASSYAGSGASGANVLTF

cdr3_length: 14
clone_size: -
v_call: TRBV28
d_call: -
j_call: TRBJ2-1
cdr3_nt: TGTGCCAGCCTAGGGGACTGGGGGCTGGATGAGCAGTTCTTC
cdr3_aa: CASLGDWGLDEQFF

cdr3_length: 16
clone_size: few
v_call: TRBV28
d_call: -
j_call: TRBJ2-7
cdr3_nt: TGTGCCAGCAGTTCACCCGGGGCCCTTAAAAGGCACGAGCAGTACTTC
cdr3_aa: CASSSPGALKRHEQYF

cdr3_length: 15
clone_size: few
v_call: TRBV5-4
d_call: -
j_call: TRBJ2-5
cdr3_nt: TGTGCCAGCAGCGCCGGTAGCGGAGGAAGGGAGACCCAGTACTTC
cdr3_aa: CASSAGSGGRETQYF

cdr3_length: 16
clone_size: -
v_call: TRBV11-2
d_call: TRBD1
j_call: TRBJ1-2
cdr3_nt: TGTGCCAGCAGCCTTACTCGGACAGGGGGCATAAGTGGCTACACCTTC
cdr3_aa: CASSLTRTGGISGYTF

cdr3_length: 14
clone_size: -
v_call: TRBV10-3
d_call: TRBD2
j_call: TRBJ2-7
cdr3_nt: TGTGCCATCAGGGCGACTAGCGGGAGCTACGAGCAGTACTTC
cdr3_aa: CAIRATSGSYEQYF

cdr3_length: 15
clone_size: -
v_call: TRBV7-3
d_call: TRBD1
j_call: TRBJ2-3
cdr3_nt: TGTGCCAGCAGCCCCGGGACAGGTAGCACAGATACGCAGTATTTT
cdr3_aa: CASSPGTGSTDTQYF

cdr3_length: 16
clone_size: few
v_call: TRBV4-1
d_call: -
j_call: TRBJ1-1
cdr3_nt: TGCGCCAGCAGCCAACCCCTCAGGGGTCGGAACACTGAAGCTTTCTTT
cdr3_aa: CASSQPLRGRNTEAFF

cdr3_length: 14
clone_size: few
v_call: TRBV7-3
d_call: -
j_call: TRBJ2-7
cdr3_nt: TGTGCCAGCAGCGGCCGGGACATCGCCTACGAGCAGTACTTC
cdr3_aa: CASSGRDIAYEQYF

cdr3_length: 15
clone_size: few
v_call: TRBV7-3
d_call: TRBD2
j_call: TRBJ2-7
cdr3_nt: TGTGCCAGCAGCTTGGGACTAGCGGACTCATACGAGCAGTACTTC
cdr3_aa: CASSLGLADSYEQYF

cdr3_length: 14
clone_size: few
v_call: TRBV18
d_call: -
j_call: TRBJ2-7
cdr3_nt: TGTGCCAGCTCATCCACGGCCACTAGTTACGAGCAGTACTTC
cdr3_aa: CASSSTATSYEQYF

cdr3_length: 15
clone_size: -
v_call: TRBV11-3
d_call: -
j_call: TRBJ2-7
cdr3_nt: TGTGCCAGCAGCTTATTTCCAGGGAGTGCCTACGAGCAGTACTTC
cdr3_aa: CASSLFPGSAYEQYF

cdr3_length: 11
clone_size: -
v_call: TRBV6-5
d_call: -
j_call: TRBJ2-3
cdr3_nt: TGTGCCAGCAGTTCTTCCGATACGCAGTATTTT
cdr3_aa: CASSSSDTQYF

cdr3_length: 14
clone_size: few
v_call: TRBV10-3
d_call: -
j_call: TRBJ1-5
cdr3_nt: TGTGCCATCAGTCATACAGGGAAGGGTTCGCCCCAGCATTTT
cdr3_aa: CAISHTGKGSPQHF

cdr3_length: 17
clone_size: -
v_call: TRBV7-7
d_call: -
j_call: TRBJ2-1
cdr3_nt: TGTGCTAGCAGCTTAGCGCTTGTCGGGAGTAGGATAGATGAGCAGTTCTTC
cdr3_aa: CASSLALVGSRIDEQFF

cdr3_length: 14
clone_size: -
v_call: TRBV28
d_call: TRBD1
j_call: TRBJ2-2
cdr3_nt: TGTGCCACCCGGACAGGGGGCAGCACCGGGGAGCTGTTTTTT
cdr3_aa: CATRTGGSTGELFF

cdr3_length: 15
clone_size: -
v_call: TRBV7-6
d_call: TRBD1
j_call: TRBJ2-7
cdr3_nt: TGTGCCAGCAGCCGACTCCGGACAGGTAACTACGAGCAGTACTTC
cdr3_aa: CASSRLRTGNYEQYF

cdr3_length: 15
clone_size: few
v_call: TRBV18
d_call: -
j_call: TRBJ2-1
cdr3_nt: TGTGCCAGCTCAGCATCGGTCAGCTCCTACAATGAGCAGTTCTTC
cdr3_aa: CASSASVSSYNEQFF

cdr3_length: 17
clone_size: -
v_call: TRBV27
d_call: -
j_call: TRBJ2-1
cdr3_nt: TGTGCCAGCAGTTTATCACTAGGGGGGAGCTCCTACAATGAGCAGTTCTTC
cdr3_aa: CASSLSLGGSSYNEQFF

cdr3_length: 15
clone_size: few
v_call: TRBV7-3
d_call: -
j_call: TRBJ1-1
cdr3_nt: TGTGCCAGCAGCTTAACCATCGACACCCCCCAGAAAGCTTTCTTT
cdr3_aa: CASSLTIDTPQKAFF

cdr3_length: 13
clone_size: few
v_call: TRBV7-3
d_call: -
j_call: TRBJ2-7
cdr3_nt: TGTGCCAGCAGCTCCCTTCCCGCCTACGAGCAGTACTTC
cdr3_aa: CASSSLPAYEQYF

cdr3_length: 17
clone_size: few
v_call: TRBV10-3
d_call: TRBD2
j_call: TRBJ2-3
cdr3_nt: TGTGCCATCAGTGCTTTCGGGACTAGCGGACGTACAGATACGCAGTATTTT
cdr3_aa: CAISAFGTSGRTDTQYF

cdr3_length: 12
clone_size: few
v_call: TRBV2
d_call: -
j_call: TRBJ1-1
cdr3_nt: TGTGCCAGCAGTCTCATGAACACTGAAGCTTTCTTT
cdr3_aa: CASSLMNTEAFF

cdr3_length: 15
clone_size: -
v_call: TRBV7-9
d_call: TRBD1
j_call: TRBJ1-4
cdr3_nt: TGTGCCAGCAGCTTAGGGACAGGGGGCATTGAAAAACTGTTTTTT
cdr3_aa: CASSLGTGGIEKLFF

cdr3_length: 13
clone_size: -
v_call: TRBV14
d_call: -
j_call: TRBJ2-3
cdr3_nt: TGTGCCAGCAGCCTTGTAGGGACAGATACGCAGTATTTT
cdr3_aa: CASSLVGTDTQYF

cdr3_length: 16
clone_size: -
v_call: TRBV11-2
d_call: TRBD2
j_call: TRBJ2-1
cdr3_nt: TGTGCCAGCAGCCCAAACCTAGCGGGAGCCTACAATGAGCAGTTCTTC
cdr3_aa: CASSPNLAGAYNEQFF

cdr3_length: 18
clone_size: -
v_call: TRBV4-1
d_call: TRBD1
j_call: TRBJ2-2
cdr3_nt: TGCGCCAGCAGCCAAGACTGGGGACAGTTCGCGAACACCGGGGAGCTGTTTTTT
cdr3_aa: CASSQDWGQFANTGELFF

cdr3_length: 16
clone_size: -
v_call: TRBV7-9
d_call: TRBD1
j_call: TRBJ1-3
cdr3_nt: TGTGCCAGCACCCCCCCCGGACAGGGGAACGGAAACACCATATATTTT
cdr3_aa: CASTPPGQGNGNTIYF